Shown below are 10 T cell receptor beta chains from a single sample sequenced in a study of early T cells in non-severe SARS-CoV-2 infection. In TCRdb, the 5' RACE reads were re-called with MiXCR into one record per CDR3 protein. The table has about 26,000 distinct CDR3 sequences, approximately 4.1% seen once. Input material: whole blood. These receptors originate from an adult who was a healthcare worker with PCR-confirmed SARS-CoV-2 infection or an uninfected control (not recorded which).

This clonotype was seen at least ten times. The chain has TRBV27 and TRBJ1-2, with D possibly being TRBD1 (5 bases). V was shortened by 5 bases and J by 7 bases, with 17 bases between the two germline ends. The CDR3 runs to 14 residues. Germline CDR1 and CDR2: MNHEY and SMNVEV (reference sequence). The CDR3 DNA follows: TGTGCCAGCAGTCCCTTTCGGGGGGTTGGTGGCTACACCTTC. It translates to CASSPFRGVGGYTF.

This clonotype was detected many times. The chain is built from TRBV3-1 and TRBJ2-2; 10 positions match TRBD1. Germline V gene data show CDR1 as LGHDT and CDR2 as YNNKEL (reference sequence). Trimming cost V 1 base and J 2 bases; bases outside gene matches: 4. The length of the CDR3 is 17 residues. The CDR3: CASSQGGTGANTGELFF. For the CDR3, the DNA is TGTGCCAGCAGCCAAGGAGGGACAGGGGCTAACACCGGGGAGCTGTTTTTT.

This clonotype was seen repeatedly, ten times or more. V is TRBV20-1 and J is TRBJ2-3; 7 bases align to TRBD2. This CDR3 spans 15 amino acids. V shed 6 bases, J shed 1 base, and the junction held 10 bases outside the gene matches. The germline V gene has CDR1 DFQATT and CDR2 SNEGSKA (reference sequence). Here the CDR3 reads CSAGLDAGGTDTQYF. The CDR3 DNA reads TGCAGTGCGGGACTCGACGCGGGGGGCACAGATACGCAGTATTTT.

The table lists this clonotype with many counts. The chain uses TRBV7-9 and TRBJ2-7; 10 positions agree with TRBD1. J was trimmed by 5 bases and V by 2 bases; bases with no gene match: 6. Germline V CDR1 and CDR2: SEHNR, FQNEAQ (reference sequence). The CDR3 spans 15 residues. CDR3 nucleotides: TGTGCCAGCAGCTTAATCCGGGACAGGGGACACGAGCAGTACTTC. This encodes CASSLIRDRGHEQYF.

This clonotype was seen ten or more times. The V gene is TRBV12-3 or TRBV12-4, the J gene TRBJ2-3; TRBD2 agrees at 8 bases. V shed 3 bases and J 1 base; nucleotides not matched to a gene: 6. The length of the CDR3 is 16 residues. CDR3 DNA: TGTGCCAGCAGTTTTGGAGCGGGAGCCCGCACAGATACGCAGTATTTT. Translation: CASSFGAGARTDTQYF.

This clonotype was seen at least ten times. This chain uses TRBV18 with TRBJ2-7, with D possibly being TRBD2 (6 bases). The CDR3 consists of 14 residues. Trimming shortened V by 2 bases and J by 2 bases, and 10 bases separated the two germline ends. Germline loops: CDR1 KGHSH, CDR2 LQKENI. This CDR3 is CASSPGGGAYEQYF. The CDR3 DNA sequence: TGTGCCAGCTCACCAGGGGGAGGCGCCTACGAGCAGTACTTC.

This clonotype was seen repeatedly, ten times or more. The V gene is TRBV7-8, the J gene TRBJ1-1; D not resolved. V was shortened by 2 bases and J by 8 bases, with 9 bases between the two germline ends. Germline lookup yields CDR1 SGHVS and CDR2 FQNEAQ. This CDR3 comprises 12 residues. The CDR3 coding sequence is TGTGCCAGCAGCTTATTGAGCGGCGAAGCTTTCTTT. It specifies CASSLLSGEAFF. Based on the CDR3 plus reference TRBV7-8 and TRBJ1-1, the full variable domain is GAGVSQSPRYKVAKRGQDVALRCDPISGHVSLFWYQQALGQGPEFLTYFQNEAQLDKSGLPSDRFFAERPEGSVSTLKIQRTQQEDSAVYLCASSLLSGEAFFGQGTRLTVV.

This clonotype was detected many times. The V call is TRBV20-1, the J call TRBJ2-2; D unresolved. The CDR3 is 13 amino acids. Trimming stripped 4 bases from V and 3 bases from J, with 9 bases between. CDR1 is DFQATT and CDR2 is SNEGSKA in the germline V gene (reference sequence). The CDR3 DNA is TGCAGTGCTAACGAACTCTACACCGGGGAGCTGTTTTTT. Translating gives CSANELYTGELFF.

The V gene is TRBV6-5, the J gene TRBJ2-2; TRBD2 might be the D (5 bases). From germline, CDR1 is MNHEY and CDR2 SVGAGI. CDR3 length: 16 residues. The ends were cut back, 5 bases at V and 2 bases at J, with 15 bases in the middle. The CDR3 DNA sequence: TGTGCCAGCAGTCCCCCCCGAGGGTTCAACACCGGGGAGCTGTTTTTT. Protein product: CASSPPRGFNTGELFF.

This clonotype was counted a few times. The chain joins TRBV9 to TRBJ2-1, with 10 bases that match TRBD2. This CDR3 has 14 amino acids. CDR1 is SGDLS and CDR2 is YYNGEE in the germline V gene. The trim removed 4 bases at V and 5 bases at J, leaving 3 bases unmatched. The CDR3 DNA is TGTGCCAGCAGCTGGGGGACTAGCGACAATGAGCAGTTCTTC. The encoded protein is CASSWGTSDNEQFF.